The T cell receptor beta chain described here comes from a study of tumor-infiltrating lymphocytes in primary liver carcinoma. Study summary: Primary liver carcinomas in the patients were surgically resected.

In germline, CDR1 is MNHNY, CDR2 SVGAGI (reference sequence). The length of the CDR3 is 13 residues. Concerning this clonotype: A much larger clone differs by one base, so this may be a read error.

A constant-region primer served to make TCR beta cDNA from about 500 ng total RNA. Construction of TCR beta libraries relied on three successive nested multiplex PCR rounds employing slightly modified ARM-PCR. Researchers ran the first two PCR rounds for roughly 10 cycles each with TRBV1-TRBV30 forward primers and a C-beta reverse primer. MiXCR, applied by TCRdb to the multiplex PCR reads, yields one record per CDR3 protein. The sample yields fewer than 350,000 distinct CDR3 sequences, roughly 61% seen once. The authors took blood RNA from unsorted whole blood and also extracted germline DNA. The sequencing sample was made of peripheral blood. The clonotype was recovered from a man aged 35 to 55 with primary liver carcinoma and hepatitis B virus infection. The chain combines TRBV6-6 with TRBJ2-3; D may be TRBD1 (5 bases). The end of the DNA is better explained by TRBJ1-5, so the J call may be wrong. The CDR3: CASSYSGADTQHF. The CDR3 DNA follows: TGTGCCAGCAGTTATAGTGGGGCAGATACGCAGCATTTT.